This T cell receptor beta chain was captured by sequencing in a study of T cell responses to AZD1222 COVID-19 vaccine. Findings of the study overall: Within unmutated variant regions lay the reported targets of nearly half of spike-specific TCRs. Seropositivity was recorded at baseline in only a handful of AZD1222 recipients. It should be noted that donors were predominantly white British and more often female, and clonal diversity was possibly underestimated.

The germline gives CDR1 SGHAT, CDR2 FQNNGV. CDR3 length: 14 amino acids. V was pared by 5 bases and J by 4 bases, with 7 bases of the junction left unmatched. The table came from immunoSEQ multiplex PCR; TCRdb's copy has only in-frame clones and leaves some out. Of 110,000 to 150,000 clones listed, around 94% are singletons. Turning to this clone: Its antigen is still unknown.

The chain uses TRBV11-2 and TRBJ1-2; 7 bases match TRBD1. This receptor was identified in an adult who had recovered from COVID-19. This specimen was peripheral blood, taken after recovery from COVID-19. The CDR3 sequence is CASSPVGTVYGYTF. The DNA for the CDR3 is TGTGCCAGCAGCCCCGTCGGGACAGTCTATGGCTACACCTTC.